A selection of T cell receptor beta chains follows, all from one sample in a study of regulatory T cells in long-lasting Graves disease. TCRdb passed the multiplex PCR reads through MiXCR, listing each CDR3 protein once. The sample has 250,000 to 300,000 distinct CDR3 sequences; 18% are singletons. These sequences were also reported in another study, on T cells in Graves' hyperthyroidism and ophthalmopathy.

Sequencing used peripheral blood mononuclear cells (PBMCs), obtained at new diagnosis, from a patient treated with antithyroid drugs. These receptors all stem from a woman in her 30s with Graves disease. CDR3s include the opening cysteine and the closing phenylalanine or tryptophan. A D gene is named only where the DNA matches it firmly. Only part of the rows carry a size: once, few, many, or a class if the clone is expanded.

j_gene,abundance,v_gene,d_gene,CDR3nt,CDR3aa
TRBJ1-1,.,TRBV9,TRBD1,TGTGCCAGCAGCGTACAGGGACAGGGAGGGATGAACACTGAAGCTTTCTTT,CASSVQGQGGMNTEAFF
TRBJ2-1,many,TRBV20-1,.,TGCAGTGCTAGCCCCCAGCGACTCCCCAATGAGCAGTTCTTC,CSASPQRLPNEQFF
TRBJ1-4,many,TRBV20-1,.,TGCAGTGCTAGAGATTGGGTAGGGGAAAAACTGTTTTTT,CSARDWVGEKLFF
TRBJ2-7,many,TRBV7-9,TRBD2,TGTGCCAGCAGCTTAGCGGCGGGGGGGGAGCAGTACTTC,CASSLAAGGEQYF
TRBJ2-7,many,TRBV7-8,.,TGTGCCAGCAGCTTACAAGGGGGGATAGGGTTGAGGCTCCGAGGCTACGAGCAGTACTTC,CASSLQGGIGLRLRGYEQYF
TRBJ2-3,.,TRBV19,.,TGTGCCAGTTCCCCGACAGCTAGCACAGATACGCAGTATTTT,CASSPTASTDTQYF
TRBJ1-5,many,TRBV2,.,TGTGCCAGCAGGGACAACGAAAATCAGCCCCAGCATTTT,CASRDNENQPQHF
TRBJ1-5,many,TRBV20-1,.,TGCAGTGCTAGATATGGTCAGAGCAATCAGCCCCAGCATTTT,CSARYGQSNQPQHF
TRBJ2-3,many,TRBV7-8,.,TGTGCCAGCAGCTTTGGGGATAGCACAGATACGCAGTATTTT,CASSFGDSTDTQYF
TRBJ1-4,many,TRBV12-5,.,TGTGCTAGTGGTCCGGGGGCTACCCAAAATGAAAAACTGTTTTTT,CASGPGATQNEKLFF
TRBJ1-1,many,TRBV20-1,.,TGCAGTGCTCCGACCTACAGGGAGCACGAAGCTTTCTTT,CSAPTYREHEAFF